This TCR beta chain appears in the sequencing data of a study of blood T cell repertoires in COVID-19. The CDR3 is 14 amino acids. Looked up from germline, CDR1 is SGHNT and CDR2 is YENEEA. Trimming at V came to 5 bases and at J to 2 bases, leaving 2 bases not matched to a gene. Data came from immunoSEQ multiplex PCR; TCRdb stores just in-frame clones and leaves some out. The table shows 25,000 to 35,000 clones, with 85% to 95% occurring only once. The gene calls are TRBV11-3 and TRBJ2-3, with 9 bases lining up with TRBD2. Sequenced material: peripheral blood. The receptor was derived from a human donor in a cohort sampled during active COVID-19. This CDR3 reads CASSLAGTTDTQYF. Here the CDR3 DNA reads TGTGCCAGCAGCCTAGCGGGAACCACAGATACGCAGTATTTT.